The rows below give T cell receptor beta chains drawn from one sample of a study of T cells in Graves' hyperthyroidism and ophthalmopathy. TCRdb called the multiplex PCR reads again in MiXCR, with one record for every CDR3 protein. The sample consists of some 500,000 distinct CDR3 sequences, around 15% of them appearing once. Sample: blood. These receptors all come from a woman between 18 and 29 years old with Graves' hyperthyroidism. Each CDR3 is given without its conserved first and last residue.

TRBJ2-7	TRBV27	ASSWDSLDEQY
TRBJ2-7	TRBV7-6	ASSARDGGLAGTYEQY
TRBJ2-2	TRBV29-1	SVEDGTGSPNTGELF
TRBJ1-5	TRBV7-9	ASAALTGGQGGRQPQH
TRBJ1-2	TRBV4-2	ASSHQIDRSIYGYT
TRBJ1-1	TRBV2	ASRPGQGFQAF
TRBJ1-2	TRBV5-4	ASSPGLAAPNYGYT
TRBJ1-2	TRBV19	ASSPGHPGDYGYT
TRBJ2-1	TRBV12-3/TRBV12-4	ASSLRTSGRVREQF
TRBJ2-7	TRBV12-3/TRBV12-4	AAGREWGEQY
TRBJ2-7	TRBV10-2	ASTSGVNYEQY
TRBJ1-4	TRBV27	ASSLKVDEKLF
TRBJ1-5	TRBV20-1	SVRDRGQGLQPQH
TRBJ1-2	TRBV19	ASPGDREKYGYT
TRBJ2-2	TRBV7-3	ASSRGGGVNTGELF
TRBJ1-4	TRBV4-2	ASSHFLGSTNEKLF
TRBJ1-4	TRBV6-5	ASSYGRYGEKLF
TRBJ2-1	TRBV24-1	ATSVAHPGDEQF
TRBJ2-1	TRBV27	ASSLSGTSTGSNEQF
TRBJ1-2	TRBV24-1	ATSDRGGGLSGYT
TRBJ1-2	TRBV9	ASSATGSYGYT
TRBJ1-2	TRBV13	ASSLLQGLDGYT
TRBJ1-2	TRBV18	ASSPLSGKDGYT
TRBJ2-3	TRBV7-9	ASSLGFFERTGSTDTQY
TRBJ2-1	TRBV19	ASSIVGINEQF
TRBJ1-4	TRBV6-1	ASSERTNPNEKLF
TRBJ2-3	TRBV20-1	SGIALAEYSSTDTQY
TRBJ1-4	TRBV12-3/TRBV12-4	ASSLRRSGEKLF
TRBJ2-2	TRBV11-3	ASNFYTGALNTGELF
TRBJ1-2	TRBV11-3	ASSLDGNLFGYT
TRBJ2-3	TRBV6-1	ASSEASLATFTDTQY
TRBJ2-2	TRBV10-3	ASSRDPTGELF
TRBJ2-1	TRBV5-1	ASSFGRAEQF
TRBJ2-7	TRBV11-2	ASSPRDTSYEQY
TRBJ2-1	TRBV20-1	SASSGLFSYNEQF
TRBJ1-6	TRBV6-1	ASSRRQGFYNSPLH
TRBJ2-1	TRBV30	AWSVRREGEQF
TRBJ2-5	TRBV6-1	ACTRLVGEETQY
TRBJ2-1	TRBV7-9	ASSLAETRNEQF
TRBJ1-5	TRBV5-1	ASNRVLYSNQPQH
TRBJ2-7	TRBV6-1	ASSQGQGFSYEQY
TRBJ2-1	TRBV5-1	ASSFRDRGSTGYYNEQF
TRBJ2-7	TRBV27	ASRYEDRAYEQY
TRBJ2-7	TRBV12-3/TRBV12-4	ASSDLLAGGDGDEQY